This T cell receptor beta chain was found in a study of T-cell reconstitution after alpha-beta-depleted transplantation in children. Overall study results and limits: Recipient T cells and thymic progenitors that survived gave rise to the high TCRbeta diversity observed at day 60 in some patients. Counts and diversity of T cells one year after transplant came mostly from newly produced T cells.

This clonotype was observed a handful of times. The target antigen is unknown. This CDR3 is built from 14 residues. The germline gives CDR1 SGHRS, CDR2 YFSETQ. The junction had 10 bases not matched to a gene; V was cut back by 7 bases and J by 4 bases. Unique molecular identifiers featured in how the TCRbeta library was prepared. TCRdb reprocessed the PCR reads via MiXCR and lists one record per CDR3 protein. Of 700,000 to 850,000 distinct CDR3 sequences listed, 16% were seen once; the top ten hold 5%. Source: PBMCs, mostly from graft donor cells, taken 360 days after TCRalphabeta/CD19-depleted stem cell transplant. The chain employs TRBV5-1 and TRBJ2-5, with 7 bases aligning to TRBD2. The sequence came from a male patient aged 10 to 17 who had a stem cell transplant for acute lymphoblastic leukemia, so the T cells may come from the graft donor. CDR3 in DNA: TGCGCCAGCCAGCGGGGACCATCAACAGAGACCCAGTACTTC. This gives the protein CASQRGPSTETQYF.